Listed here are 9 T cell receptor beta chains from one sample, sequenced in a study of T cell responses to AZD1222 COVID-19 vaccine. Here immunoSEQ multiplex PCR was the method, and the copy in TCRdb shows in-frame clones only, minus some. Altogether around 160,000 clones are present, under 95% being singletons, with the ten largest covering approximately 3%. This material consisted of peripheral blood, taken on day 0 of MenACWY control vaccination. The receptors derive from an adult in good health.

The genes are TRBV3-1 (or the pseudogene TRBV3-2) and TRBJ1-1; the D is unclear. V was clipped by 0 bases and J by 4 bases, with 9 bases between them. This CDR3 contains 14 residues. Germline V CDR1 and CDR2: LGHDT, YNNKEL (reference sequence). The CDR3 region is CASSQDLWSTEAFF. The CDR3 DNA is TGTGCCAGCAGCCAAGATTTGTGGAGCACTGAAGCTTTCTTT.

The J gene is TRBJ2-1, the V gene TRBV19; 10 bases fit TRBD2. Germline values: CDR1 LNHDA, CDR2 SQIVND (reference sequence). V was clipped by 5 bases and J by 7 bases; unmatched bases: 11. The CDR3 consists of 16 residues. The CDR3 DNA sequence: TGTGCCAGTAGTTGGATAGGTGCTAGCGGGAGAAATGAGCAGTTCTTC. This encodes CASSWIGASGRNEQFF.

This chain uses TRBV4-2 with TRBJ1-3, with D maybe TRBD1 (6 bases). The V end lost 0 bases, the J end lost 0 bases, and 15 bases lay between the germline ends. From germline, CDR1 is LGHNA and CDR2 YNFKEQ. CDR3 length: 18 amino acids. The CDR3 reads CASSQDAPGHFSGNTIYF. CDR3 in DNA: TGTGCCAGCAGCCAAGATGCACCGGGACACTTCTCTGGAAACACCATATATTTT.

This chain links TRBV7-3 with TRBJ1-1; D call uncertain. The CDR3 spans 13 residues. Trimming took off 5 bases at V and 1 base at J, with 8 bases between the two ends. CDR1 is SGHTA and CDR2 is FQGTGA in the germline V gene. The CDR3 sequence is CASSQTSNTEAFF. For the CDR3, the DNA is TGTGCCAGCAGCCAGACATCGAACACTGAAGCTTTCTTT.

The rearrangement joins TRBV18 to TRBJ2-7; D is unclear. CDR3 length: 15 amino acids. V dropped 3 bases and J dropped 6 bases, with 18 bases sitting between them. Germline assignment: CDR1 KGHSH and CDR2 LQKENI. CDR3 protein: CASSPPTPTPSEQYF. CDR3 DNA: TGTGCCAGCTCACCCCCAACGCCGACACCATCCGAGCAGTACTTC. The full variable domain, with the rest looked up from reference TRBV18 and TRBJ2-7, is NAGVMQNPRHLVRRRGQEARLRCSPMKGHSHVYWYRQLPEEGLKFMVYLQKENIIDESGMPKERFSAEFPKEGPSILRIQQVVRGDSAAYFCASSPPTPTPSEQYFGPGTRLTVT.

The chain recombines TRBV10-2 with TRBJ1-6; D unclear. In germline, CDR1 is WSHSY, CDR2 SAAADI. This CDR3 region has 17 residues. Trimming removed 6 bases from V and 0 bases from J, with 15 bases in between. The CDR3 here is CASRNLPRGSYNSPLHF. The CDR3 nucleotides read TGCGCCAGCAGGAATTTACCGCGTGGCTCCTATAATTCACCCCTCCACTTT.

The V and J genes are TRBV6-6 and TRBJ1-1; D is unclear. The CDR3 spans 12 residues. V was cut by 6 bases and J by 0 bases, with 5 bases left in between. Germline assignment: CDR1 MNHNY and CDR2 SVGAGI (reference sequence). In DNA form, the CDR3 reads TGTGCCAGCAGAAACTTGAACACTGAAGCTTTCTTT. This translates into CASRNLNTEAFF.

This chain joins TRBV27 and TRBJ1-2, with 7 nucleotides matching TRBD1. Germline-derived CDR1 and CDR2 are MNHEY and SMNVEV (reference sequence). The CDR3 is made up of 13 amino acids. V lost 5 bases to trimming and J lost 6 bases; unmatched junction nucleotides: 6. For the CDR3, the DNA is TGTGCCAGCAGTCGTCTCACAGGGGATGGCTACACCTTC. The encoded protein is CASSRLTGDGYTF.

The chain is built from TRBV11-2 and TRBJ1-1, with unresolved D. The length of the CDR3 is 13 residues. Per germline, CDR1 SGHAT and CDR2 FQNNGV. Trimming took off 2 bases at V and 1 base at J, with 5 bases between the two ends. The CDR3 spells CASSLTGNTEAFF. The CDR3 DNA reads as TGTGCCAGCAGCTTAACGGGGAACACTGAAGCTTTCTTT.